A selection of T cell receptor beta chains follows, all from one sample in a study of T cell repertoires in cytomegalovirus infection. TCRdb called the reads again in MiXCR, with one record for every CDR3 protein. The table shows about 770,000 distinct CDR3 sequences, with approximately 32% occurring only once. Antigen specificity for these receptors is unknown. The material was cultured CD8+ T cells from PBMCs, obtained from culture after CMV antigen stimulation. The receptors were sampled from a human donor in good health (CMV status not recorded). Some clones in this sample may be carry-over from other donors' samples. Each CDR3 is given with its conserved first and last residue. The D gene is left open where the match is weak. Part of the rows lack a size; the others show once, few, many or a class for expanded clones.

v_call	cdr3_length	d_call	j_call	clone_size	cdr3_nt	cdr3_aa
TRBV6-9	18	-	TRBJ1-6	-	TGTGCCAGCAGTTGGCTTCGTAGGGGCCAATCCTATAATTCACCCCTCCACTTT	CASSWLRRGQSYNSPLHF
TRBV28	16	TRBD1	TRBJ1-5	many	TGTGCCAGCAGTGATAGGGACAGGGGGATCAATCAGCCCCAGCATTTT	CASSDRDRGINQPQHF
TRBV20-1	14	TRBD1	TRBJ2-5	few	TGCAGTGCTAGTAGGACAGGGAACCAAGAGACCCAGTACTTC	CSASRTGNQETQYF
TRBV10-3	13	-	TRBJ2-7	few	TGTGCCATCAGTAGTGACGGGAGCTGGGAGCAGTACTTC	CAISSDGSWEQYF
TRBV28	16	-	TRBJ2-5	few	TGTGCCAGCAGTTTTGGGTCCGGGACATCCCAAGAGACCCAGTACTTC	CASSFGSGTSQETQYF
TRBV7-9	14	-	TRBJ1-1	many	TGTGCCCTACTCTTCTTAGGAGTGAACACTGAAGCTTTCTTT	CALLFLGVNTEAFF
TRBV29-1	15	-	TRBJ2-5	-	TGCAGCGTTGGGGTTTTCGGAGACCCTCAAGAGACCCAGTACTTC	CSVGVFGDPQETQYF
TRBV12-3/TRBV12-4	17	-	TRBJ1-5	few	TGTGCCAGCAGTTTGTGGCCTGCTAGGGACTCCAATCAGCCCCAGCATTTT	CASSLWPARDSNQPQHF
TRBV4-3	14	-	TRBJ2-5	-	TGCGCCAGCAGCCAAGACTCTAGACAAGAGACCCAGTACTTC	CASSQDSRQETQYF
TRBV20-1	15	-	TRBJ1-5	few	TGCAGTGCTAGTCCAACGGGAGGGCAGAATCAGCCCCAGCATTTT	CSASPTGGQNQPQHF
TRBV19	16	TRBD2	TRBJ2-3	few	TGTGCCAGTAGCCCCCCGGCTAGCGGGGGGTTAGATACGCAGTATTTT	CASSPPASGGLDTQYF
TRBV7-9	15	TRBD1	TRBJ1-4	few	TGTGCCAGCAGCTTACGGCGACAGGGGAAAGAAAAACTGTTTTTT	CASSLRRQGKEKLFF
TRBV4-3	14	-	TRBJ2-1	few	TGCGCCAGCAGCCAGAAGACAACTTACAATGAGCAGTTCTTC	CASSQKTTYNEQFF
TRBV5-1	14	-	TRBJ2-5	-	TGCGCCAGCAGTTGGGCGGTAGGAAGTGAGACCCAGTACTTC	CASSWAVGSETQYF
TRBV27	14	-	TRBJ1-5	few	TGTGCCAGCAGTTGGGGGGGAAGCAATCAGCCCCAGCATTTT	CASSWGGSNQPQHF
TRBV6-1	15	TRBD2	TRBJ2-3	few	TGTGCCAGCAGTGAACCTAGCGGCATCACAGATACGCAGTATTTT	CASSEPSGITDTQYF
TRBV15	13	TRBD1	TRBJ1-2	once	TGTGCCACCCTTGGACAGGGGGCCTCTGGCTACACCTTC	CATLGQGASGYTF
TRBV27	13	-	TRBJ2-1	many	TGTGCCAGCAGTTTAGGGCCCTTGAATGAGCAGTTCTTC	CASSLGPLNEQFF
TRBV7-2	16	-	TRBJ2-3	many	TGTGCCAGCAGCTTAAACGGCGGCTGGGGCACAGATACGCAGTATTTT	CASSLNGGWGTDTQYF
TRBV27	12	-	TRBJ2-7	-	TGTGCCAGCAGTTTCGGCCAGTCCGAGCAGTACTTC	CASSFGQSEQYF
TRBV7-2	16	-	TRBJ2-1	many	TGTGCCAGCAGCTCCGAGGGTTGGGGCTCCTACAATGAGCAGTTCTTC	CASSSEGWGSYNEQFF
TRBV5-1	14	-	TRBJ2-7	-	TGCGCCAGCAGGGGAGGAGCGCATTGGGACGAGCAGTACTTC	CASRGGAHWDEQYF
TRBV11-3	14	-	TRBJ2-3	-	TGTGCCAGCAGCTTTGGGGAACACACAGATACGCAGTATTTT	CASSFGEHTDTQYF
TRBV7-9	15	-	TRBJ2-2	-	TGTGCCAGCAGCTTAGCCGGGCCCCACGCCGGGGAGCTGTTTTTT	CASSLAGPHAGELFF
TRBV2	19	TRBD2	TRBJ2-1	few	TGTGCCAGCAGAGACTCGGGACTAGCGGGGGCTGCCGTGGGGAATGAGCAGTTCTTC	CASRDSGLAGAAVGNEQFF
TRBV7-6	17	TRBD2	TRBJ2-3	-	TGTGCCAGCAGCTTACTTTCGGGGGGGGCCGGGTATGATACGCAGTATTTT	CASSLLSGGAGYDTQYF
TRBV7-6	16	-	TRBJ1-3	-	TGTGCCAGCAGCTTAGAGGGGCAGACCTCTGGAAACACCATATATTTT	CASSLEGQTSGNTIYF
TRBV7-9	13	-	TRBJ2-7	few	TGTGCCAGCAGCTTGGGAGACCACTACGAGCAGTACTTC	CASSLGDHYEQYF
TRBV6-6	13	-	TRBJ1-5	few	TGTGCCAGCACCCTAAGGGGCAATCAGCCCCAGCATTTT	CASTLRGNQPQHF
TRBV6-5	14	TRBD1	TRBJ1-6	-	TGTGCCAGCAGTTCCCGGGACAGGGACTCACCCCCCCACTTT	CASSSRDRDSPPHF
TRBV27	15	-	TRBJ1-4	many	TGTGCCAGCAGTCCCCTGCGGGGGATTGGAGAAAAACTGTTTTTT	CASSPLRGIGEKLFF
TRBV5-6	19	TRBD2	TRBJ2-1	-	TGTGCCAGCAGCTTGGGGCGGCTAGCGGGAATTTTGTCCTACAATGAGCAGTTCTTC	CASSLGRLAGILSYNEQFF
TRBV27	14	TRBD1	TRBJ2-1	-	TGTGCCAGCAGATTGGGGACAGTCGACAATGAGCAGTTCTTC	CASRLGTVDNEQFF
TRBV14	15	-	TRBJ2-5	-	TGTGCCAGCAGCCTCCCCCGGGGTACCCAAGAGACCCAGTACTTC	CASSLPRGTQETQYF
TRBV4-1	16	TRBD1	TRBJ2-7	-	TGCGCCAGCAGCCCCAAAGGATTACAGGGGGCGGGCGAGCAGTACTTC	CASSPKGLQGAGEQYF
TRBV7-9	16	-	TRBJ2-3	few	TGTGCCAGCAGATTACCCACTGGCGGGGAGGCAGATACGCAGTATTTT	CASRLPTGGEADTQYF
TRBV5-1	16	TRBD2	TRBJ2-1	-	TGCGCCAGCAGCTTGGCCGATAGCGGGGGGTCTCTTGAGCAGTTCTTC	CASSLADSGGSLEQFF
TRBV7-8	15	-	TRBJ2-5	many	TGTGCCAGCAGCTTACTCATCGGGACACGAAAGACCCAGTACTTC	CASSLLIGTRKTQYF